This T cell receptor (beta chain) originates from a study of blood T cell repertoires in COVID-19. Across the study: T cells, B-cell-depleted T cells, or PBMCs provided the cDNA or gDNA that served as material.

The V gene lost 7 bases and the J gene lost 2 bases, with 8 bases spanning the gap. Germline V CDR1 and CDR2: MDHEN, SYDVKM. This CDR3 spans 12 amino acids. Profiling relied on immunoSEQ multiplex PCR, and the TCRdb table lists in-frame clones only, not all of them. Here the sample spans 150,000 to 200,000 clones, approximately 80% being singletons. This chain connects TRBV28 to TRBJ1-1; possible D gene TRBD1, 5 bases. The sequence was collected from a middle-aged man who had recovered from COVID-19. The sequenced sample was PBMCs or T cells enriched from blood (not recorded which). The DNA for the CDR3 is TGTGCCAGCACGACAGCTAACACTGAAGCTTTCTTT. This codes for CASTTANTEAFF.